This TCR beta chain was recovered during a study of monozygotic twins with cystic fibrosis. Overall study findings and caveats: Nucleotide-identical clonotype sharing was significantly higher within monozygotic CF twin pairs than between unrelated CF individuals. Shared CDR3 numbers were not associated with age, concordance or severity.

Germline loops: CDR1 SGHDN, CDR2 FVKESK. V was trimmed by 4 bases and J by 2 bases, leaving 12 bases between them. The CDR3 spans 14 residues. Details on this clone: Its antigen is still unknown.

TCRdb's copy holds only in-frame clones and misses some; the assay was immunoSEQ multiplex PCR. The sample carries tens of thousands of clones, around nine tenths recorded once. J is TRBJ2-7 and V is TRBV14; D is perhaps TRBD2 (6 bases). The sample was blood. The source of this sequence is a woman in her thirties with cystic fibrosis. The CDR3 region is CASSRLGGTYEQYF. Written as DNA, the CDR3 is TGTGCCAGCAGCCGACTGGGGGGTACCTACGAGCAGTACTTC.